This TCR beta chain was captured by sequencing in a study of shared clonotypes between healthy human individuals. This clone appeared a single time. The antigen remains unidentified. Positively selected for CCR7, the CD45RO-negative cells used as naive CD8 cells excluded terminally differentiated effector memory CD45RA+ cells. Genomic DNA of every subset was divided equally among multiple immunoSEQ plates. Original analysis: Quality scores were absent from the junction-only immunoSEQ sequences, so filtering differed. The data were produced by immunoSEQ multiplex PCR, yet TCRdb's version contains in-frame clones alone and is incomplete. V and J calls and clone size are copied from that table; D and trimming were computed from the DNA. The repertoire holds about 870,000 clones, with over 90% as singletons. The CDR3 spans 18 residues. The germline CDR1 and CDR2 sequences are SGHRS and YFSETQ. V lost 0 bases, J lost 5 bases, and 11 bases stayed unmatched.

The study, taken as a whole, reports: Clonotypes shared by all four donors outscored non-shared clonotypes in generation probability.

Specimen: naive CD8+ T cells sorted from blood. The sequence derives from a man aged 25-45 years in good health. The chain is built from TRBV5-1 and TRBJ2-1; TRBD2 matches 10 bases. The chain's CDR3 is CASSLVPLLAGDNNEQFF. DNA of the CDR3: TGCGCCAGCAGCTTGGTACCCCTCCTAGCGGGAGATAACAATGAGCAGTTCTTC.